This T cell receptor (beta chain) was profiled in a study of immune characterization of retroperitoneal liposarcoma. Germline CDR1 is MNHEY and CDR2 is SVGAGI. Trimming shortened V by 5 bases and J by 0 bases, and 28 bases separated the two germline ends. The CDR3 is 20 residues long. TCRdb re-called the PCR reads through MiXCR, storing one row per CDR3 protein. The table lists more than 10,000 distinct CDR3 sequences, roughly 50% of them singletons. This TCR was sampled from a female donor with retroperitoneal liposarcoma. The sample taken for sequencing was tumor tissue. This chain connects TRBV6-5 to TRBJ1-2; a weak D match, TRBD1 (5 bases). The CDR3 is CASSEGSVGTFYPPNYGYTF. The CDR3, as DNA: TGTGCCAGCAGTGAAGGTTCGGTAGGGACGTTCTACCCACCTAACTATGGCTACACCTTC.